Listed below are T cell receptor beta chains from one sample, sequenced in a study of identical twins. TCRdb ran MiXCR on the 5' RACE reads and lists one entry per CDR3 protein. The table records approximately 550,000 distinct CDR3 sequences, around 20% of them present only once. The same sample was also studied in work on yellow fever vaccine responses in identical twins.

Material for sequencing was CD4+ T cells sorted from blood. The receptors were sampled from a woman younger than 35 in good health. The CDR3 runs from the conserved cysteine through the conserved F or W. Each record gives: J gene, V gene, clone size, D gene, CDR3 DNA, CDR3 protein. D genes are given only for firm matches. Some rows have no size entry. The others give once, few or many, or a class for an expanded clone.

>TRBJ2-3|TRBV4-1|few|TRBD1
TGCGCCAGCAGCCAAGAGAGGGGGCTATATACGCAGTATTTT
CASSQERGLYTQYF
>TRBJ1-5|TRBV3-1|.|TRBD1
TGTGCCAGCAGCCAGGGACAGGGTCTCAATCAGCCCCAGCATTTT
CASSQGQGLNQPQHF
>TRBJ2-5|TRBV5-1|.|TRBD2
TGCGCCAGCAGCGTGGCCGGGACTAGCCGAGAGACCCAGTACTTC
CASSVAGTSRETQYF
>TRBJ1-1|TRBV20-1|few|.
TGCAGTGCTAGATTCCCGGGAGGGTCGAACACTGAAGCTTTCTTT
CSARFPGGSNTEAFF
>TRBJ2-2|TRBV3-1|many|TRBD2
TGTGCCAGCAGAAGGACTAGCGGAAACACCGGGGAGCTGTTTTTT
CASRRTSGNTGELFF
>TRBJ1-1|TRBV6-5|few|.
TGTGCCAGCAGTTACTCAGGGGGTACCACTGAAGCTTTCTTT
CASSYSGGTTEAFF
>TRBJ1-1|TRBV6-5|.|.
TGTGCCAGCAGTTTGACAGGCGAGAACACTGAAGCTTTCTTT
CASSLTGENTEAFF
>TRBJ2-1|TRBV10-3|.|TRBD2
TGTGCCATCAGTGAGTCGATAGCGGGAGCGAGCGAGCAGTTCTTC
CAISESIAGASEQFF
>TRBJ1-2|TRBV28|few|.
TGTGCCAGCAGTTTACCCGGGTATGGCTACACCTTC
CASSLPGYGYTF
>TRBJ1-6|TRBV6-6|few|.
TGTGCCACTGGTTCACCCCTCCACTTT
CATGSPLHF
>TRBJ1-5|TRBV15|.|TRBD1
TGTGCCACCAGGGGAGGGGGCGACTATCAGCCCCAGCATTTT
CATRGGGDYQPQHF
>TRBJ2-2|TRBV3-1|.|TRBD2
TGTGCCAGCTGCAAGCAGGTTACTAGCGGGAGGAAAGACGGGGAGCTGTTTTTT
CASCKQVTSGRKDGELFF
>TRBJ2-2|TRBV5-1|few|.
TGCGCCAGCAGCTTGATGGTGGGGAACACCGGGGAGCTGTTTTTT
CASSLMVGNTGELFF
>TRBJ2-2|TRBV6-1|few|.
TGTGCCAGCAGCCGACAGTCGTCCCGTGGCGGGGAGCTGTTTTTT
CASSRQSSRGGELFF
>TRBJ1-2|TRBV5-1|.|TRBD1
TGCGCCAGCAGCTTCGGCCAGGGGGCGGATGGCTACACCTTC
CASSFGQGADGYTF
>TRBJ2-3|TRBV4-1|few|.
TGCGCCAGCAGCCAAGAGACCGCTCTGAGCACAGATACGCAGTATTTT
CASSQETALSTDTQYF
>TRBJ2-7|TRBV28|.|.
TGTGCCAGCAGTTCATCCGTGGGGCACGAGCAGTACTTC
CASSSSVGHEQYF
>TRBJ2-5|TRBV20-1|few|.
TGCAGTGCGGAGGACAGTCACCAAGAGACCCAGTACTTC
CSAEDSHQETQYF